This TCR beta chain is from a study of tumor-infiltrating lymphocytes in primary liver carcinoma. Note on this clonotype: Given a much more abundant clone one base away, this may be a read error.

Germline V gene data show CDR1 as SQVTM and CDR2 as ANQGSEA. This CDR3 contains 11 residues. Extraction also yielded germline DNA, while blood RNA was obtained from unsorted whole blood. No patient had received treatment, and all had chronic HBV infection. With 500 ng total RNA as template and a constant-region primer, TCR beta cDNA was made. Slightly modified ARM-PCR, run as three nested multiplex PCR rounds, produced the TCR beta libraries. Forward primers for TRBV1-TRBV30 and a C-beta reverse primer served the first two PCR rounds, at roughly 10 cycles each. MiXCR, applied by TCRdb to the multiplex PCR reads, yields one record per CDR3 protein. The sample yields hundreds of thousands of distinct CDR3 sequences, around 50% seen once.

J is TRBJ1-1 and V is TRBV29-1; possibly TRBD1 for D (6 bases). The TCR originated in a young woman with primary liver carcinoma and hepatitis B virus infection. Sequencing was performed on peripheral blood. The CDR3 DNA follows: TGCAGCGTTCAGGGGAACGCTGAAGCTTTCTTT. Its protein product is CSVQGNAEAFF.